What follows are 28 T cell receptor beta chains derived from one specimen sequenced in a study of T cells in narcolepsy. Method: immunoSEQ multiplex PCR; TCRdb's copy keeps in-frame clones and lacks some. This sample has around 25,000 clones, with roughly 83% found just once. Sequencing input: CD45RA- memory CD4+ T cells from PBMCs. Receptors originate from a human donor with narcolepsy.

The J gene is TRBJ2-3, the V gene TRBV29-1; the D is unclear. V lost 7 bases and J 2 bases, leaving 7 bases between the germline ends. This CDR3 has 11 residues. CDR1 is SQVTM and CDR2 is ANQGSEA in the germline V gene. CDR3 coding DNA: TGCAGCGGCCGGGTCACAGATACGCAGTATTTT. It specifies CSGRVTDTQYF.

The CDR3, as DNA: TGCGCCAGCTTCATCGAAGGGGGTGGCTACACCTTC. Translation: CASFIEGGGYTF. V is TRBV10-1 and J is TRBJ1-2, with D maybe TRBD1 (6 bases). CDR1 and CDR2 from the germline V gene are WNHNN and SYGVQD (reference sequence). V was shortened by 8 bases and J by 7 bases, with 14 bases between the two germline ends. The CDR3 is made up of 12 amino acids.

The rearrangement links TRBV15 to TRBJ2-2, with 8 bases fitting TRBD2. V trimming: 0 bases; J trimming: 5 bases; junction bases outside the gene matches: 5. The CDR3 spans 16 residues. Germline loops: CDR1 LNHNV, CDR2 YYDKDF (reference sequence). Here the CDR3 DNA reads TGTGCCACCAGCAGAGATAGACTAGCGCAAACCGGGGAGCTGTTTTTT. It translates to CATSRDRLAQTGELFF.

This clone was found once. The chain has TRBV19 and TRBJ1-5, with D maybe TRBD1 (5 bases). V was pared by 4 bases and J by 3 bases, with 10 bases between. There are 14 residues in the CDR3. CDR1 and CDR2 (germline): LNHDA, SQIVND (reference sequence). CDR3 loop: CASSKTEINQPQHF. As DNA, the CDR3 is TGTGCCAGTAGTAAGACAGAGATCAATCAGCCCCAGCATTTT. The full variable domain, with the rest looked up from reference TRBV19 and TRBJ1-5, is DGGITQSPKYLFRKEGQNVTLSCEQNLNHDAMYWYRQDPGQGLRLIYYSQIVNDFQKGDIAEGYSVSREKKESFPLTVTSAQKNPTAFYLCASSKTEINQPQHFGDGTRLSIL.

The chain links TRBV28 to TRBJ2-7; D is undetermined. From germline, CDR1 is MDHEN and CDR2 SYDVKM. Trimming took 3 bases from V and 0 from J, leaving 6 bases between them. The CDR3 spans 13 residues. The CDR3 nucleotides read TGTGCCAGCAGTTTCGGAGACTCCTACGAGCAGTACTTC. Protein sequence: CASSFGDSYEQYF. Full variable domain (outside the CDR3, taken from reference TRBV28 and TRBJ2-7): DVKVTQSSRYLVKRTGEKVFLECVQDMDHENMFWYRQDPGLGLRLIYFSYDVKMKEKGDIPEGYSVSREKKERFSLILESASTNQTSMYLCASSFGDSYEQYFGPGTRLTVT.

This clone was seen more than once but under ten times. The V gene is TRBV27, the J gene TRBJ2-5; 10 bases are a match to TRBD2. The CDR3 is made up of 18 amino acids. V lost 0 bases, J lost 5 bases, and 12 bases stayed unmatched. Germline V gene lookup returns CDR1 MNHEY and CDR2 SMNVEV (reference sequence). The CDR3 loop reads CASSLSARGSGGRETQYF. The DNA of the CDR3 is TGTGCCAGCAGTTTATCAGCCCGGGGTAGCGGGGGGAGGGAGACCCAGTACTTC.

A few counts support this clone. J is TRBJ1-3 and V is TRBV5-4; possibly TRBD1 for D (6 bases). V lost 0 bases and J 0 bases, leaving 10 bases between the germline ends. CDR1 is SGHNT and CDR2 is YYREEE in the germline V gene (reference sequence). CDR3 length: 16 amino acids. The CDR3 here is CASSLDQGYSGNTIYF. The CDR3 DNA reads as TGTGCCAGCAGCTTGGATCAGGGGTACTCTGGAAACACCATATATTTT.

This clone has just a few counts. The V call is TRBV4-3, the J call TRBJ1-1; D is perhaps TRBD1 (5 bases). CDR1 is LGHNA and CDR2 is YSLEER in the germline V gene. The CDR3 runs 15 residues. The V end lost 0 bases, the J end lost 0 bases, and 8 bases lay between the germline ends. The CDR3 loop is CASSQDDRMNTEAFF. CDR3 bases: TGCGCCAGCAGCCAAGATGACAGAATGAACACTGAAGCTTTCTTT.

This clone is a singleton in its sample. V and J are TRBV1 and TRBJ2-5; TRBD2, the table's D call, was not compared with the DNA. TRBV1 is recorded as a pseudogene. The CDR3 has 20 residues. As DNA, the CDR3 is TGCACCAGCAGCCGTTCTAAAAAACATATACTGCGGGGACTAGAAGAGACCCAGTACTTC. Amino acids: CTSSRSKKHILRGLEETQYF.

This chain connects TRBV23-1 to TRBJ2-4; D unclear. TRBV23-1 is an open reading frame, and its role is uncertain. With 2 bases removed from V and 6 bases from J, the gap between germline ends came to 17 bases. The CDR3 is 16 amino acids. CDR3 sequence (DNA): TGCGCCAGCAGTCAACCCATCGACGTCCGAGGAAACATTCAGTACTTC. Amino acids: CASSQPIDVRGNIQYF.

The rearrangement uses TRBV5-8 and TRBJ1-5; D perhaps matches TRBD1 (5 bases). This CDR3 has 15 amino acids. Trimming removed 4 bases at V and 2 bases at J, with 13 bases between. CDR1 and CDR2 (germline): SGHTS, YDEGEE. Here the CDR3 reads CASSLGVLGNQPQHF. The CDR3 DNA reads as TGTGCCAGCAGCCTGGGGGTTTTGGGCAATCAGCCCCAGCATTTT.

Written as DNA, the CDR3 is TGTGCCAGCAGCACAGGGGTGCGTAATGAAAAACTGTTTTTT. Translating it yields CASSTGVRNEKLFF. The chain joins TRBV9 to TRBJ1-4; TRBD1 matches 7 bases. The germline gives CDR1 SGDLS, CDR2 YYNGEE. J gave up 4 bases and V 4 bases, and 4 bases lay outside the gene matches. The CDR3 spans 14 residues.

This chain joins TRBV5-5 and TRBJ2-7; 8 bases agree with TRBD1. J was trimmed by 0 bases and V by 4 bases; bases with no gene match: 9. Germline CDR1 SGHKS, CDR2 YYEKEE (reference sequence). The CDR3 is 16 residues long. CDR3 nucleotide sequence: TGTGCCAGCAGCCCCTACGGACAGGGCCTCTCCTACGAGCAGTACTTC. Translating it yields CASSPYGQGLSYEQYF.

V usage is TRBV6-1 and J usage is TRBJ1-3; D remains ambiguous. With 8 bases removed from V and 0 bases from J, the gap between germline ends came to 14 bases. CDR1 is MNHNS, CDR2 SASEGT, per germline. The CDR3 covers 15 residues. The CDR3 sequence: CASGQTVTSGNTIYF. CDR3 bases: TGTGCCAGCGGCCAGACGGTTACCTCTGGAAACACCATATATTTT.

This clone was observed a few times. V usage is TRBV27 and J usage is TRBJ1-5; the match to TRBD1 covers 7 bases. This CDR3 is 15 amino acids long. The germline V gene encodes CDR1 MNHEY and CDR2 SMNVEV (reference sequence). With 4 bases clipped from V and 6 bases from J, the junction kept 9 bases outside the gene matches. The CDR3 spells CASSSEGGSGQPQHF. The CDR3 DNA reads TGTGCCAGCAGTTCTGAAGGGGGCAGTGGTCAGCCCCAGCATTTT.

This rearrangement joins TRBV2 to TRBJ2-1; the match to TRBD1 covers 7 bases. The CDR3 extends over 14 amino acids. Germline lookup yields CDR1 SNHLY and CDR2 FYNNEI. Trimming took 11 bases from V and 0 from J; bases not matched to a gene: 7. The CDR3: CAGARDSSYNEQFF. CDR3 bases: TGTGCCGGCGCCCGGGACAGCTCCTACAATGAGCAGTTCTTC.

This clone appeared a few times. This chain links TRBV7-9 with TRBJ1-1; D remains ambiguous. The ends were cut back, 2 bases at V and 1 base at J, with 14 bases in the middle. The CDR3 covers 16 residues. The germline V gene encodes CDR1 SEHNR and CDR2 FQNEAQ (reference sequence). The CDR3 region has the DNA TGTGCCAGCAGCTTATCCAGGAGGAGGGCGAACACTGAAGCTTTCTTT. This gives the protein CASSLSRRRANTEAFF.

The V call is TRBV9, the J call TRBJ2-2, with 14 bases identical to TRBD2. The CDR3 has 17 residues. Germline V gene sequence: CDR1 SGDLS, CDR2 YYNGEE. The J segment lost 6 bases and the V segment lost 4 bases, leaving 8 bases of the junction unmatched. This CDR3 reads CASSPTGLAGEAGELFF. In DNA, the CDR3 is TGTGCCAGCAGCCCAACGGGACTAGCGGGAGAGGCCGGGGAGCTGTTTTTT.

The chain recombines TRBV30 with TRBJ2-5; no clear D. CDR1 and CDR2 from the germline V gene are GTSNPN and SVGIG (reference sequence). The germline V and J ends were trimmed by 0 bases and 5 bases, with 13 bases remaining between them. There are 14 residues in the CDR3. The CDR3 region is CAWSVITDLETQYF. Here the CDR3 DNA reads TGTGCCTGGAGTGTCATAACCGACTTGGAGACCCAGTACTTC.

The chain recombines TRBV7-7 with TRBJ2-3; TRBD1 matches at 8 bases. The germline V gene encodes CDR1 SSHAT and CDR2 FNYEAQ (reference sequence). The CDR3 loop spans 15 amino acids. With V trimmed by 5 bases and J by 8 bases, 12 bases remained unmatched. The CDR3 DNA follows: TGTGCCAGCAGCCTCGGACAGGGACCTTTGGGTACGCAGTATTTT. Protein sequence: CASSLGQGPLGTQYF.

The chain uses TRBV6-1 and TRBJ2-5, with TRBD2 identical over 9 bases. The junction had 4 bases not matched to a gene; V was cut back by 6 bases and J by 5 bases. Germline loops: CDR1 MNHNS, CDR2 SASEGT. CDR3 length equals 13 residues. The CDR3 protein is CASRREGRETQYF. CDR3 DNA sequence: TGTGCCAGCAGGCGGGAGGGCCGGGAGACCCAGTACTTC.

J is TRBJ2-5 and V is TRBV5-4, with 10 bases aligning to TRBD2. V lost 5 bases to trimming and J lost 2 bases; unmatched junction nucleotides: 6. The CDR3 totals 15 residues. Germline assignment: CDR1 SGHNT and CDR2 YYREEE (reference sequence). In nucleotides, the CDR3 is TGTGCCAGCAGGAGGACTAGCGGACCACAAGAGACCCAGTACTTC. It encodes CASRRTSGPQETQYF.

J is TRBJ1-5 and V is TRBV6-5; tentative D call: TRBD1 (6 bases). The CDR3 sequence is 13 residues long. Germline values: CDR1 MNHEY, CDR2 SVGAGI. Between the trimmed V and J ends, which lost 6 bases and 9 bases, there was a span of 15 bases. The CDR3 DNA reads TGTGCCAGCAGCAGACAGGCCCTTTCGCCCCAGCATTTT. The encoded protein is CASSRQALSPQHF.

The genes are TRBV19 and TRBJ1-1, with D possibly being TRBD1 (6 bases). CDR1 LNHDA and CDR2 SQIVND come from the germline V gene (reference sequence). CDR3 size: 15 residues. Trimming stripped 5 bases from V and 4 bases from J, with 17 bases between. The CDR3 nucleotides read TGTGCCAGTAGTCCCTCGGGGGGGCTAGGCACTGAAGCTTTCTTT. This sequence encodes CASSPSGGLGTEAFF.

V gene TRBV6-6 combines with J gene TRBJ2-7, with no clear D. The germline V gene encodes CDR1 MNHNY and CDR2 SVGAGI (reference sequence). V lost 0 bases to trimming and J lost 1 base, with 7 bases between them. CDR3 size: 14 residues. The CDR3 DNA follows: TGTGCCAGCAGTTACTCGGCTAGTTCCTACGAGCAGTACTTC. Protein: CASSYSASSYEQYF.

Written as DNA, the CDR3 is TGCAGCGGGGACCAGCCGGGGGAGACCCAGTACTTC. Protein product: CSGDQPGETQYF. The chain carries TRBV29-1 and TRBJ2-5; the D gene could be TRBD1 or TRBD2 (5 bases each). The germline V and J ends were trimmed by 7 bases and 5 bases, with 14 bases remaining between them. Germline CDR1 reads SQVTM; CDR2 reads ANQGSEA. The CDR3 sequence is 12 residues long.

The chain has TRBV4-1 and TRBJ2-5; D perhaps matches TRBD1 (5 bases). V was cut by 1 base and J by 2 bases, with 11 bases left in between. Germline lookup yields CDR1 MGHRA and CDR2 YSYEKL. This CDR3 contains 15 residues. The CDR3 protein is CASSQGAGRQETQYF. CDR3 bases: TGCGCCAGCAGCCAAGGGGCAGGGCGGCAAGAGACCCAGTACTTC.

DNA of the CDR3: TGTGCCAGCAGTGCCCCTACAGGGACCCAGTACTTC. Protein sequence: CASSAPTGTQYF. The chain carries TRBV6-5 and TRBJ2-5; tentative D call: TRBD1 (5 bases). The CDR3 covers 12 residues. Germline lookup yields CDR1 MNHEY and CDR2 SVGAGI. Trimming removed 5 bases from V and 7 bases from J, with 11 bases in between.